The T cell receptor (beta chain) described here comes from a study of CD8 T cells in Susac syndrome. CD8+ and CD4+ blood T cells underwent TCR beta sequencing. The multiple sclerosis controls were treatment-naive patients with relapsing-remitting disease that was stable or active. The study, taken as a whole, reports: The study conceded that its TCR sequencing and HLA analysis involved relatively few individuals.

This CDR3 is built from 15 residues. Between the trimmed V and J ends, which lost 0 bases and 0 bases, there was a span of 7 bases. The germline V gene has CDR1 MNHEY and CDR2 SVGAGI. A word on this clonotype: Its antigen remains unidentified.

Random hexamers served to reverse transcribe about 0.5 to 1 ug RNA. Amplification of TCR beta CDR3 spanned 54 Vbeta and 13 Jbeta via immunoSEQ multiplex PCR. TCRdb re-called the immunoSEQ multiplex PCR reads with MiXCR, one entry per CDR3 protein. The sample contains 75,000 to 95,000 distinct CDR3 sequences, roughly 91% of which appear only once. The sequence came from a human donor with multiple sclerosis. The sample taken for sequencing was CD8+ T cells from PBMCs. The chain employs TRBV6-5 and TRBJ2-3; D not resolved. CDR3 amino acids: CASSYSLSSTDTQYF. The CDR3 nucleotides are TGTGCCAGCAGTTACTCGTTGAGTAGCACAGATACGCAGTATTTT.